What follows are 21 T cell receptor beta chains derived from one specimen sequenced in a study of OX40 agonist ivuxolimab in advanced cancers. Method: immunoSEQ multiplex PCR; TCRdb's copy keeps in-frame clones and lacks some. The sample records fewer than 75,000 clones, 91% being singletons. The source was CD4+ or CD8+ T cells sorted from blood, collected in a trial of the OX40 agonist ivuxolimab. The receptors were gathered from an adult with an advanced solid tumor such as melanoma, head and neck, liver or kidney cancer.

V is TRBV21-1 and J is TRBJ2-2; whether TRBD1, the table's D call, matches the DNA was not checked. TRBV21-1 is a known pseudogene. This CDR3 region has 14 residues. The CDR3 loop reads CASRQGANTGELFF. CDR3 coding DNA: TGTGCCAGCCGACAGGGAGCAAACACCGGGGAGCTGTTTTTT.

The CDR3 spells CASKSTGGPTEAFF. The CDR3 DNA reads as TGTGCCAGTAAGTCGACCGGGGGCCCGACTGAAGCTTTCTTT. The gene calls are TRBV19 and TRBJ1-1; D perhaps matches TRBD1 (6 bases). Germline V CDR1 and CDR2: LNHDA, SQIVND (reference sequence). The V end was cut by 7 bases, the J end by 5 bases, with 17 bases between. CDR3 length: 14 amino acids. The complete variable domain, with remaining parts taken from reference TRBV19 and TRBJ1-1, reads DGGITQSPKYLFRKEGQNVTLSCEQNLNHDAMYWYRQDPGQGLRLIYYSQIVNDFQKGDIAEGYSVSREKKESFPLTVTSAQKNPTAFYLCASKSTGGPTEAFFGQGTRLTVV.

The rearrangement links TRBV7-2 to TRBJ1-2, with D possibly being TRBD1 (6 bases). V dropped 1 base and J dropped 3 bases, with 15 bases sitting between them. Germline assignment: CDR1 SGHTA and CDR2 FQGNSA. CDR3 length: 16 residues. The CDR3 coding sequence is TGTGCCAGCAGCTTAGACGCAGGGCAGGGGCACTATGGCTACACCTTC. Translating it yields CASSLDAGQGHYGYTF.

V usage is TRBV5-6 and J usage is TRBJ2-3; TRBD1 might be the D (6 bases). CDR3 length: 13 amino acids. Trimming removed 4 bases at V and 6 bases at J, with 12 bases between. From germline, CDR1 is SGHDT and CDR2 YYEEEE. CDR3 bases: TGTGCCAGCAGCGTCAACAGGGCGGATACGCAGTATTTT. Translated: CASSVNRADTQYF.

The chain has TRBV11-3 and TRBJ2-1, with TRBD1 as a possible D gene (6 bases). Trimming pared 3 bases from V and 6 bases from J, leaving 6 bases between. Germline values: CDR1 SGHNT, CDR2 YENEEA. CDR3 size: 12 residues. The CDR3 loop is CASSFRGNEQFF. The CDR3 region has the DNA TGTGCCAGCAGCTTCAGGGGCAATGAGCAGTTCTTC. The full variable domain, completed using reference TRBV11-3 and TRBJ2-1, is EAGVVQSPRYKIIEKKQPVAFWCNPISGHNTLYWYLQNLGQGPELLIRYENEEAVDDSQLPKDRFSAERLKGVDSTLKIQPAELGDSAVYLCASSFRGNEQFFGPGTRLTVL.

The chain employs TRBV7-9 and TRBJ2-3; D is unresolved. The V gene's germline CDR1 is SEHNR and CDR2 FQNEAQ (reference sequence). V was cut by 1 base and J by 1 base, with 9 bases left in between. The length of the CDR3 is 15 residues. The DNA of the CDR3 is TGTGCCAGCAGCTTAGGTCCAAGGGGCACAGATACGCAGTATTTT. This codes for CASSLGPRGTDTQYF.

The J gene is TRBJ1-1, the V gene TRBV7-2; TRBD1 is a possible D gene (6 bases). With 1 base removed from V and 5 bases from J, the gap between germline ends came to 11 bases. The CDR3 is 14 amino acids. CDR1 is SGHTA, CDR2 FQGNSA, per germline. This CDR3 is CASSLVQGLTEAFF. CDR3 in DNA: TGTGCCAGCAGCTTAGTTCAGGGGCTGACTGAAGCTTTCTTT.

The chain employs TRBV19 and TRBJ2-2; D uncertain. Germline lookup yields CDR1 LNHDA and CDR2 SQIVND (reference sequence). V was clipped by 8 bases and J by 5 bases, with 15 bases between them. The CDR3 extends over 14 amino acids. CDR3 region: CASRHLLWTGELFF. CDR3 bases: TGTGCCAGTCGACACCTCTTGTGGACCGGGGAGCTGTTTTTT.

The chain employs TRBV29-1 and TRBJ1-2; 8 nucleotides agree with TRBD1. Germline V gene lookup returns CDR1 SQVTM and CDR2 ANQGSEA. Trimming removed 7 bases from V and 3 bases from J; junction bases left unmatched: 4. The CDR3 has 12 amino acids. The CDR3 sequence: CSAGQGDYGYTF. CDR3 in DNA: TGCAGCGCCGGACAGGGAGACTATGGCTACACCTTC.

J is TRBJ2-7 and V is TRBV5-8, with TRBD1 matching 8 bases. This CDR3 comprises 15 residues. CDR1 SGHTS and CDR2 YDEGEE come from the germline V gene. J was trimmed by 3 bases and V by 4 bases; bases with no gene match: 9. This CDR3 reads CASSPDRGAIYEQYF. The CDR3 nucleotides read TGTGCCAGCAGCCCCGACAGGGGAGCAATCTACGAGCAGTACTTC.

The CDR3 nucleotides are TGTGCCAGCAGCTTATCACCTTCTGGAAACACCATATATTTT. This codes for CASSLSPSGNTIYF. The J gene is TRBJ1-3, the V gene TRBV11-2; D is undetermined. Germline V lookup: CDR1 SGHAT, CDR2 FQNNGV. Trimming stripped 2 bases from V and 1 base from J, with 6 bases between. There are 14 residues in the CDR3.

This chain uses TRBV9 with TRBJ2-7; 12 positions match TRBD2. V shed 0 bases, J shed 9 bases, and the junction held 10 bases outside the gene matches. This CDR3 comprises 16 residues. Looked up from germline, CDR1 is SGDLS and CDR2 is YYNGEE. CDR3 residues: CASSVATSGRFAVQYF. CDR3 nucleotides: TGTGCCAGCAGCGTAGCGACTAGCGGGAGATTTGCGGTGCAGTACTTC.

The CDR3, as DNA: TGTGCCAGCAGCTTCTCGGAGGAGACCCAGTACTTC. Translated, it gives CASSFSEETQYF. The chain recombines TRBV7-9 with TRBJ2-5, with D unresolved. V lost 3 bases and J 5 bases, leaving 7 bases between the germline ends. Germline V CDR1 and CDR2: SEHNR, FQNEAQ (reference sequence). The CDR3 length is 12 residues.

For this clone: Mismatch with germline at one junction end may stem from a read error. The genes are TRBV7-9 and TRBJ2-3; a possible D gene is TRBD2 (6 bases). This CDR3 contains 15 residues. The germline gives CDR1 SEHNR, CDR2 FQNEAQ (reference sequence). In DNA form, the CDR3 reads TGTGCCAGCGGGGGACTCCGGGGCCTCACAGATGCGCAGTATTTT. Protein: CASGGLRGLTDAQYF.

This chain uses TRBV7-9 with TRBJ2-1; D possibly uses TRBD1 or TRBD2 (5 bases each). The CDR3 has 16 amino acids. Between the trimmed V and J ends, which lost 1 base and 3 bases, there was a span of 13 bases. Germline lookup yields CDR1 SEHNR and CDR2 FQNEAQ (reference sequence). CDR3 sequence: CASSLGGMTGYNEQFF. The CDR3 DNA reads TGTGCCAGCAGCTTAGGGGGGATGACTGGCTACAATGAGCAGTTCTTC.

This clone has only one observation. This sequence joins TRBV7-2 and TRBJ2-2, with 11 bases aligning to TRBD1. Trimming took 0 bases from V and 7 from J; bases not matched to a gene: 1. CDR3 size: 15 residues. CDR1 is SGHTA and CDR2 is FQGNSA in the germline V gene. The CDR3 region is CASSLAGTGGGELFF. The CDR3 DNA reads TGTGCCAGCAGCTTAGCCGGGACAGGGGGCGGGGAGCTGTTTTTT.

The V gene is TRBV7-2, the J gene TRBJ2-7; 7 positions agree with TRBD1. The CDR3 runs to 14 residues. The J segment lost 5 bases and the V segment lost 0 bases, leaving 4 bases of the junction unmatched. Germline CDR1 reads SGHTA; CDR2 reads FQGNSA. In nucleotides, the CDR3 is TGTGCCAGCAGCTTAGCCGGGACAGAGAACGAGCAGTACTTC. As protein: CASSLAGTENEQYF.

This sequence joins TRBV18 and TRBJ2-1, with a weak D call TRBD2 (6 bases). This CDR3 spans 13 amino acids. CDR1 KGHSH and CDR2 LQKENI come from the germline V gene. Trimming removed 1 base from V and 10 bases from J, with 11 bases in between. For the CDR3, the DNA is TGTGCCAGCTCACCACTGGAGGGAGGAGAGCAGTTCTTC. This codes for CASSPLEGGEQFF.

This chain uses TRBV4-1 with TRBJ1-4; D is possibly TRBD1 (6 bases). The CDR3 covers 15 residues. The V end lost 1 base, the J end lost 8 bases, and 14 bases lay between the germline ends. Germline V gene lookup returns CDR1 MGHRA and CDR2 YSYEKL. Here the CDR3 reads CASSQGPQGHEKLFF. DNA of the CDR3: TGCGCCAGCAGCCAAGGACCACAGGGTCACGAAAAACTGTTTTTT.

The J gene is TRBJ2-6, the V gene TRBV25-1; TRBD1 is a possible D gene (5 bases). The CDR3 runs to 17 residues. Germline V lookup: CDR1 MGHDK, CDR2 SYGVNS. The germline V and J ends were trimmed by 7 bases and 1 base, with 17 bases remaining between them. DNA of the CDR3: TGTGCCAGCACCTCCGCAACAGGCCTTTCTGGGGCCAACGTCCTGACTTTC. It codes for CASTSATGLSGANVLTF.

The chain has TRBV6-5 and TRBJ1-2; the match to TRBD1 covers 8 bases. Germline CDR1 reads MNHEY; CDR2 reads SVGAGI. After removal of 6 bases from V and 8 bases from J, the junction contained 8 bases not matched to a gene. There are 13 residues in the CDR3. The CDR3 DNA follows: TGTGCCAGCAGCGCCGGGACAGGAGAGGGCTACACCTTC. It codes for CASSAGTGEGYTF.